What follows describes a single T cell receptor (beta chain). Its antigen is unknown. This specimen comes from a study of vaccination effects on CD4 cells after COVID-19. In the study overall: Viral peptide pool expansion of antigen-specific CD4+ T cells preceded sequencing in the ViraFEST assay. Participants were given two doses of BNT162b2 or mRNA-1273 vaccine. Study observations and caveats: Healthy vaccinees had only 1 of 255 vaccine-induced clones cross-react with common cold coronaviruses. In the late period after vaccination, infection- and vaccine-induced clones contracted markedly.

Germline assignment: CDR1 MRHNA and CDR2 SNTAGT. The ends were cut back, 3 bases at V and 6 bases at J, with 11 bases in the middle. The CDR3 contains 13 residues. On roughly day 10 of culture, CD4+ T cells were separated out. Libraries were prepared by immunoSEQ multiplex PCR; TCRdb keeps only in-frame clonotypes and omits some of them. This table has fewer than 75,000 clones, 75% to 80% appearing once. The source is a human donor who received a COVID-19 vaccine. This specimen was CD4+ T cells from PBMCs cultured without peptide, taken before COVID-19 vaccination. The rearrangement uses TRBV6-4 and TRBJ1-2; D gene ambiguous. This CDR3 is CASSEVYSHGYTF. The DNA for the CDR3 is TGTGCCAGCAGTGAAGTCTACTCCCATGGCTACACCTTC.